This entry describes one T cell receptor (beta chain). The target antigen is unknown. This entry belongs to a study of response to subunit inactivated influenza vaccine. Points from the study as a whole: The authors proposed limited new T cell recruitment per seasonal influenza vaccination.

TCRdb fed the RT-PCR reads into MiXCR, producing one record per CDR3 protein. The data show around 760,000 distinct CDR3 sequences, with about 15% seen just once and 5.5% to 7% held by the top ten. Trimming removed 6 bases from V and 4 bases from J, with 13 bases in between. The CDR3 consists of 15 residues. Germline V lookup: CDR1 SGHTA, CDR2 FQGTGA. The chain employs TRBV7-3 and TRBJ2-6; the D call may be TRBD1 or TRBD2 (5 bases each). This clonotype originated in a man in his fifties who received an inactivated influenza vaccine. Here the sequenced sample was PBMCs from blood, taken approximately 15 days before vaccination. The CDR3 nucleotides read TGTGCCAGCAGGATGCCAGGGACGGGGGCCAACGTCCTGACTTTC. Protein: CASRMPGTGANVLTF.